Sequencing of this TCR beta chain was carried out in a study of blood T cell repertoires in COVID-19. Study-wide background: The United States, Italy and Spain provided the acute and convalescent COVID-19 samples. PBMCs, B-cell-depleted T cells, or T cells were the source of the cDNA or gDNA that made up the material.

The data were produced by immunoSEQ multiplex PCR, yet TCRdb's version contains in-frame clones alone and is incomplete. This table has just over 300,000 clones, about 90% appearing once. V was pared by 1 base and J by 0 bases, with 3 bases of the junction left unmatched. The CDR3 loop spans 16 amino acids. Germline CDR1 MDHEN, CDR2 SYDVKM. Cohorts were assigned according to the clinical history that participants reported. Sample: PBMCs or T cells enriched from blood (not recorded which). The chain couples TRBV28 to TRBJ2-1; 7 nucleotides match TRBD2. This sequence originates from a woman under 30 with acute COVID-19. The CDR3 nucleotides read TGTGCCAGCAGTTTATCGCGCGGGAGCTCCTACAATGAGCAGTTCTTC. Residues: CASSLSRGSSYNEQFF.